One sample yielded the 21 T cell receptor beta chains listed below, sequenced in a study of cytomegalovirus exposure and HLA in healthy donors (dated by TCRdb to the late 2010s). The protocol used for the library was the immunoSEQ multiplex PCR assay. The multiplex PCR relied on a mix of 60 forward primers for TCR Vbeta segments and 13 reverse primers for TCR Jbeta segments. TCRdb carries this immuneACCESS record with in-frame sequences only. Its versions omit some clonotypes, under half of them owing to an unresolved V gene in the studies checked, with the rest unexplained. Counted in this sample were about 260,000 clones; 84% of them appeared once. Together, the top ten hold about 2% of the sample. Sequenced sample: PBMCs. The receptors stem from a woman between 40 and 55 years old in good health and CMV-seropositive.

The rearrangement joins TRBV5-4 to TRBJ2-1; D might be TRBD2 (5 bases). The V gene's germline CDR1 is SGHNT and CDR2 YYREEE (reference sequence). The CDR3 covers 16 residues. Trimming shortened V by 0 bases and J by 9 bases, and 19 bases separated the two germline ends. The CDR3 is CASSLAGLNRLAEQFF. Here the CDR3 DNA reads TGTGCCAGCAGCTTGGCTGGTCTAAATCGGCTAGCTGAGCAGTTCTTC.

The J gene is TRBJ2-5, the V gene TRBV11-2, with 7 bases matching TRBD2. Germline assignment: CDR1 SGHAT and CDR2 FQNNGV. CDR3 length: 15 residues. V lost 3 bases and J lost 5; bases outside the gene matches: 9. The CDR3 DNA is TGTGCCAGCAGCTTCCTGGGGGGGAGCGGGGAGACCCAGTACTTC. Its translation is CASSFLGGSGETQYF.

The V call is TRBV7-9, the J call TRBJ2-7; D is unresolved. The CDR3 length is 14 residues. Trimming took 3 bases from V and 2 from J, leaving 11 bases between them. Germline values: CDR1 SEHNR, CDR2 FQNEAQ (reference sequence). The CDR3 region is CASSFVSVPYEQYF. The CDR3 DNA is TGTGCCAGCAGCTTTGTATCGGTTCCCTACGAGCAGTACTTC.

The chain uses TRBV19 and TRBJ1-2; D is uncertain. The CDR3 sequence is 16 residues long. The V end was cut by 7 bases, the J end by 4 bases, with 22 bases between. Germline CDR1 is LNHDA and CDR2 is SQIVND (reference sequence). In DNA, the CDR3 is TGTGCCAGTACCTCCTCCCCACCCGCCTATCCCTATGGCTACACCTTC. It encodes CASTSSPPAYPYGYTF. Drawing the rest from reference TRBV19 and TRBJ1-2, the complete variable domain is DGGITQSPKYLFRKEGQNVTLSCEQNLNHDAMYWYRQDPGQGLRLIYYSQIVNDFQKGDIAEGYSVSREKKESFPLTVTSAQKNPTAFYLCASTSSPPAYPYGYTFGSGTRLTVV.

The chain is built from TRBV6-6 and TRBJ1-6; D unresolved. The CDR3 extends over 16 amino acids. CDR1 and CDR2 from the germline V gene are MNHNY and SVGAGI (reference sequence). V was trimmed by 4 bases and J by 0 bases, leaving 10 bases between them. The CDR3 region is CASSSPGSSYNSPLHF. The CDR3, as DNA: TGTGCCAGCAGTTCCCCGGGTAGCTCCTATAATTCACCCCTCCACTTT.

Only a few counts were recorded for this clone. The chain couples TRBV4-2 to TRBJ1-4, with 7 positions matching TRBD1. The trim removed 1 base at V and 5 bases at J, leaving 10 bases unmatched. Germline assignment: CDR1 LGHNA and CDR2 YNFKEQ. The CDR3 sequence is 17 residues long. The CDR3 DNA reads TGTGCCAGCAGCCAAGGGTCCTCGGGACAGAAAAATGAAAAACTGTTTTTT. Protein sequence: CASSQGSSGQKNEKLFF.

This clone has just one count. The gene calls are TRBV5-1 and TRBJ2-3, with 7 bases aligning to TRBD2. This CDR3 is 14 amino acids long. Germline V lookup: CDR1 SGHRS, CDR2 YFSETQ. V was clipped by 3 bases and J by 7 bases; unmatched bases: 8. The CDR3 region is CASSSMTSLNTQYF. CDR3 bases: TGCGCCAGCAGCTCCATGACTAGCCTGAATACGCAGTATTTT.

The table lists this clone with a count of one. The chain couples TRBV21-1 to TRBJ1-1; the DNA was not compared with TRBD1, the D call given in the table. TRBV21-1 is reported as a pseudogene. The CDR3 is made up of 16 amino acids. The CDR3 spells CASSKGGPRVNTEAFF. CDR3 coding DNA: TGTGCCAGCAGCAAAGGGGGGCCCCGTGTGAACACTGAAGCTTTCTTT.

The J gene is TRBJ1-3, the V gene TRBV18; 7 bases align to TRBD1. The V segment lost 5 bases and the J segment 4 bases; nucleotides outside the gene matches: 5. The CDR3 covers 14 residues. Per germline, CDR1 KGHSH and CDR2 LQKENI. CDR3 residues: CASSSGTAGNTIYF. For the CDR3, the DNA is TGTGCCAGCTCATCAGGGACAGCGGGAAACACCATATATTTT.

The chain employs TRBV18 and TRBJ1-1; a possible D gene is TRBD1 (5 bases). This CDR3 comprises 15 residues. From germline, CDR1 is KGHSH and CDR2 LQKENI. Between the trimmed V and J ends, which lost 4 bases and 1 base, there was a span of 13 bases. Here the CDR3 DNA reads TGTGCCAGCTCACGCTTGACAGATTCGAACACTGAAGCTTTCTTT. Translation: CASSRLTDSNTEAFF.

This clone was detected a few times. The chain links TRBV10-3 to TRBJ2-1, with 8 bases aligning to TRBD1. CDR1 and CDR2 from the germline V gene are ENHRY and SYGVKD. The CDR3 consists of 15 residues. After removal of 2 bases from V and 7 bases from J, the junction contained 7 bases not matched to a gene. The CDR3 sequence is CAISEVQGARNEQFF. The DNA for the CDR3 is TGTGCCATCAGTGAGGTTCAGGGGGCGCGAAATGAGCAGTTCTTC.

This clone appeared a single time. The DNA for the CDR3 is TGTGCCAGTAGTGGTGCCGCGGGCTACAATGAGCAGTTCTTC. It codes for CASSGAAGYNEQFF. The chain employs TRBV19 and TRBJ2-1; TRBD2 might be the D (5 bases). The CDR3 sequence is 14 residues long. The V end lost 5 bases, the J end lost 3 bases, and 11 bases lay between the germline ends. CDR1 and CDR2 from the germline V gene are LNHDA and SQIVND (reference sequence).

The table lists this clone with a count of one. The V call is TRBV7-2, the J call TRBJ2-7; TRBD1 agrees at 9 bases. J was trimmed by 1 base and V by 0 bases; bases with no gene match: 4. The length of the CDR3 is 16 residues. The V gene's germline CDR1 is SGHTA and CDR2 FQGNSA. The CDR3 loop is CASSLAGGQGSYEQYF. Here the CDR3 DNA reads TGTGCCAGCAGCTTAGCGGGTGGACAGGGGTCCTACGAGCAGTACTTC.

This chain joins TRBV27 and TRBJ1-5, with D perhaps TRBD1 (5 bases). V lost 5 bases and J lost 4, with 15 bases in between. The V gene's germline CDR1 is MNHEY and CDR2 SMNVEV (reference sequence). The CDR3 spans 15 residues. The CDR3 here is CASSPYQGENQPQHF. In nucleotides, the CDR3 is TGTGCCAGCAGTCCCTACCAGGGTGAAAATCAGCCCCAGCATTTT.

This clone has a single count. The chain joins TRBV2 to TRBJ2-5, with 7 bases aligning to TRBD1. The CDR3 is made up of 14 amino acids. V was pared by 7 bases and J by 4 bases, with 9 bases of the junction left unmatched. Germline CDR1 SNHLY, CDR2 FYNNEI. CDR3 sequence: CASTTTGVRETQYF. CDR3 DNA: TGTGCCAGCACCACCACAGGGGTCCGAGAGACCCAGTACTTC.

The chain links TRBV19 to TRBJ2-2, with 9 nucleotides matching TRBD1. Germline assignment: CDR1 LNHDA and CDR2 SQIVND (reference sequence). With V trimmed by 5 bases and J by 7 bases, 17 bases remained unmatched. The length of the CDR3 is 18 residues. In DNA, the CDR3 is TGTGCCAGTAGTCTACTATCCGGGACAGGGTTTTCGAACGGGGAGCTGTTTTTT. Amino acid sequence: CASSLLSGTGFSNGELFF.

The rearrangement joins TRBV7-8 to TRBJ2-7; 10 bases are a match to TRBD2. The CDR3 is made up of 16 amino acids. Germline V CDR1 and CDR2: SGHVS, FQNEAQ. V lost 1 base and J lost 3; bases outside the gene matches: 6. CDR3 in DNA: TGTGCCAGCAGCTTAGGCTTGGCTAGCGGGAGCTACGAGCAGTACTTC. Protein sequence: CASSLGLASGSYEQYF.

The chain uses TRBV5-1 and TRBJ1-1, with 10 bases identical to TRBD1. Trimming took 3 bases from V and 3 from J; bases not matched to a gene: 14. CDR3 length: 18 residues. Looked up from germline, CDR1 is SGHRS and CDR2 is YFSETQ. This CDR3 reads CASSYPGQGTPFDTEAFF. The CDR3 DNA reads TGCGCCAGCAGCTACCCGGGACAGGGGACCCCTTTCGACACTGAAGCTTTCTTT.

The chain employs TRBV7-3 and TRBJ2-1; tentatively, D is TRBD2 (5 bases). CDR1 is SGHTA, CDR2 FQGTGA, per germline. Trimming removed 3 bases from V and 2 bases from J, with 11 bases in between. The CDR3 runs to 15 residues. CDR3 bases: TGTGCCAGCAGCTTGAAGTCGACTACCTACAATGAGCAGTTCTTC. Encoded protein: CASSLKSTTYNEQFF. The full variable domain, rest sourced from reference TRBV7-3 and TRBJ2-1, is GAGVSQTPSNKVTEKGKYVELRCDPISGHTALYWYRQSLGQGPEFLIYFQGTGAADDSGLPNDRFFAVRPEGSVSTLKIQRTERGDSAVYLCASSLKSTTYNEQFFGPGTRLTVL.

This chain uses TRBV11-3 with TRBJ1-1; D possibly corresponds to TRBD1 (6 bases). There are 15 residues in the CDR3. Per the germline V gene, CDR1 is SGHNT and CDR2 is YENEEA. V was pared by 7 bases and J by 4 bases, with 19 bases between. In DNA, the CDR3 is TGTGCCAGCAACCCGGGGGGGCAGGGCGGCACTGAAGCTTTCTTT. Protein: CASNPGGQGGTEAFF.

This clone showed up just a few times. The gene calls are TRBV6-1 and TRBJ2-3; the match to TRBD2 covers 9 bases. V shed 4 bases, J shed 2 bases, and the junction held 1 base outside the gene matches. The CDR3 extends over 14 amino acids. Germline CDR1 reads MNHNS; CDR2 reads SASEGT. The CDR3 region has the DNA TGTGCCAGCAGTGGCGGGAGGGCCACAGATACGCAGTATTTT. Its translation is CASSGGRATDTQYF.